The 22 T cell receptor beta chains below all came from one sample that was sequenced in a study of tumor and adjacent non-tumor tissue in lung cancer (dated by TCRdb to 2017 to 2018). Libraries were made using multiplex PCR. The instrument was an Illumina HiSeq 2500. TCRbeta libraries were constructed through three rounds of nested PCR with primers (Table S4) according to protocols adapted from ARM-PCR. The raw public data were reprocessed by TCRdb itself: fastp quality trimming at Q25, MiXCR clonotype calling, in-frame beta chains only. Each entry merges the rows of one CDR3 protein and shows their most common DNA and genes. The sample table holds 75,000 to 95,000 distinct CDR3 sequences, of which around 64% were seen once. The ten biggest clones cover roughly 18% of the sample. Bulk unsorted tissue served as the source for RNA extraction, and RNA quality was assessed using a NanoDrop ND-1000 and an Agilent 2100.

Sequenced sample: lung tumor tissue. Receptors were obtained from a man between 60 and 75 years old with non-small cell lung cancer.

This chain uses TRBV6-5 with TRBJ2-5, with D tentatively TRBD1 or TRBD2 (5 bases each). The germline V gene has CDR1 MNHEY and CDR2 SVGAGI. This CDR3 region has 20 residues. Trimming removed 1 base at V and 0 bases at J, with 24 bases between. CDR3 amino acids: CASSYLTPVGRISDQETQYF. In DNA form, the CDR3 reads TGTGCCAGCAGTTACTTGACACCCGTGGGACGGATCTCTGACCAAGAGACCCAGTACTTC.

In this sample, this clonotype turned up many times. This chain joins TRBV20-1 and TRBJ2-1, with D tentatively TRBD2 (6 bases). Per the germline V gene, CDR1 is DFQATT and CDR2 is SNEGSKA (reference sequence). The CDR3 runs to 14 residues. Deletions cut 5 bases from V and 8 bases from J, with 19 bases between. CDR3: CSASLARKGYEQFF. In nucleotides, the CDR3 is TGCAGTGCTTCGCTAGCGCGGAAGGGCTATGAGCAGTTCTTC.

This clonotype was seen more than once but under ten times. A read error is possible here, since a much larger clone lies one base away. The chain couples TRBV6-2 or TRBV6-3 to TRBJ2-6, with 7 positions matching TRBD2. Trimming cost V 7 bases and J 0 bases; bases outside gene matches: 6. Germline CDR1 is MNHEY and CDR2 is SVGEGT. This CDR3 is built from 16 residues. This CDR3 is CASTSGALSGANVLTF. The CDR3, as DNA: TGTGCCAGCACAAGCGGGGCTCTCTCTGGGGCCAACGTCCTGACTTTC.

This clonotype was detected once. This may arise from a read error, as a much more abundant clone is one base away. The rearrangement joins TRBV12-3 or TRBV12-4 to TRBJ2-1, with TRBD2 identical over 14 bases. CDR3 length: 16 amino acids. Losses at the gene ends were 5 bases for V and 9 bases for J; bases not matched to a gene: 9. This CDR3 reads CASSPLGTSGGVEQFF. CDR3 in DNA: TGTGCCAGCAGTCCCTTAGGGACTAGCGGGGGCGTTGAGCAGTTCTTC.

This clonotype has a handful of counts. At one boundary the junction diverges from the germline segment, which might be a read error. J is TRBJ2-1 and V is TRBV6-2 or TRBV6-3, with 7 bases that match TRBD1. The germline V gene encodes CDR1 MNHEY and CDR2 SVGEGT. There are 15 residues in the CDR3. CDR3 nucleotide sequence: TGTGCCAGCAGTAACAGGGGCAGCTCCTACGATGAACAGTTCTTC. Protein: CASSNRGSSYDEQFF.

Turning to this clonotype: The CDR3 does not end in the conserved phenylalanine or tryptophan, so this is likely a read error. The V and J genes are TRBV2 and TRBJ1-1, with no clear D. CDR1 is SNHLY and CDR2 is FYNNEI in the germline V gene. This CDR3 is built from 13 residues. For the CDR3, the DNA is TGTGCCAACAGTCTCGGAGTGAACACTGAAGCTTTCTTA. Translated, it gives CANSLGVNTEAFL.

This chain links TRBV11-3 with TRBJ2-1; D gene unclear. Germline CDR1 is SGHNT and CDR2 is YENEEA. V was pared by 7 bases and J by 0 bases, with 16 bases between. This CDR3 spans 16 amino acids. For the CDR3, the DNA is TGTGCCAGCAACACGGTACACCGGAGCTCCTACAATGAGCAGTTCTTC. It encodes CASNTVHRSSYNEQFF.

Comments on this clonotype: One junction end disagrees with the germline gene, perhaps due to a read error. This sequence joins TRBV4-2 and TRBJ2-7; 8 bases align to TRBD2. CDR3 length: 13 amino acids. CDR1 is LGHNA and CDR2 is YNFKEQ in the germline V gene. The CDR3 sequence is CAISQSVSGDQYF. CDR3 in DNA: TGTGCCATCAGCCAGTCGGTTAGCGGGGATCAGTACTTC.

On this clonotype itself: Compared with germline, one end of the junction differs, possibly owing to a read error. The V gene is TRBV28, the J gene TRBJ1-4; D uncertain. The CDR3 runs 14 residues. Germline CDR1 reads MDHEN; CDR2 reads SYDVKM. The CDR3 sequence: CSSSLGGSNEKLFF. As DNA, the CDR3 is TGTTCCAGCAGTTTAGGAGGGAGTAATGAAAAACTGTTTTTT. The full variable domain, completed using reference TRBV28 and TRBJ1-4, is DVKVTQSSRYLVKRTGEKVFLECVQDMDHENMFWYRQDPGLGLRLIYFSYDVKMKEKGDIPEGYSVSREKKERFSLILESASTNQTSMYLCSSSLGGSNEKLFFGSGTQLSVL.

The V and J genes are TRBV29-1 and TRBJ2-7; D not certain. The CDR3 length is 13 residues. The germline V and J ends were trimmed by 6 bases and 0 bases, with 12 bases remaining between them. Germline CDR1 SQVTM, CDR2 ANQGSEA. The CDR3 is CSVVGGSSYEQYF. The CDR3 nucleotides are TGCAGCGTCGTGGGCGGCAGCTCCTACGAGCAGTACTTC.

This clonotype was observed a few times. Relative to the germline gene, one junction end is altered; a read error may explain this. The CDR3 spells CARKDRGRDTEAFF. The CDR3 nucleotides read TGTGCCAGAAAGGACAGGGGGCGCGACACTGAAGCTTTCTTC. The V and J genes are TRBV12-3 or TRBV12-4 and TRBJ1-1; 11 positions match TRBD1. The CDR3 is made up of 14 amino acids.

Remarks on this clonotype: The junction and the germline gene differ at one end; a read error may be behind it. This chain joins TRBV28 and TRBJ2-1, with TRBD2 matching 15 bases. This CDR3 contains 16 residues. CDR1 MDHEN and CDR2 SYDVKM come from the germline V gene. The CDR3 coding sequence is TGTGCCAGCACCCAAGGGACTAGCGGGAGGCTAAATGAGGAGTTCTTC. Protein sequence: CASTQGTSGRLNEEFF. Together with reference TRBV28 and TRBJ2-1, the CDR3 gives the full variable domain: DVKVTQSSRYLVKRTGEKVFLECVQDMDHENMFWYRQDPGLGLRLIYFSYDVKMKEKGDIPEGYSVSREKKERFSLILESASTNQTSMYLCASTQGTSGRLNEEFFGPGTRLTVL.

This clonotype was picked up many times. The chain combines TRBV20-1 with TRBJ2-5, with D unclear. The germline V and J ends were trimmed by 6 bases and 4 bases, with 18 bases remaining between them. The CDR3 runs 14 residues. The germline CDR1 and CDR2 sequences are DFQATT and SNEGSKA (reference sequence). In DNA, the CDR3 is TGCAGTGCCCCGGTATCAGCTCCTCCAGAGACCCAGTACTTC. Residues: CSAPVSAPPETQYF.

Regarding this clonotype: The junction and the germline gene differ at one end; a read error may be behind it. The rearrangement links TRBV5-4 to TRBJ2-6; possible D gene TRBD1, 6 bases. The CDR3 runs to 17 residues. Looked up from germline, CDR1 is SGHNT and CDR2 is YYREEE (reference sequence). CDR3 sequence (DNA): TGTGCGAGCAGCGAGACAGGAAGAACCTCTGGGGCCAACGTCCTGACTTTC. This sequence encodes CASSETGRTSGANVLTF.

Notes on this clonotype: The junction departs from the called germline gene at one end, perhaps through a read error. V usage is TRBV11-1 and J usage is TRBJ2-1; D remains unclear. The CDR3 loop spans 15 amino acids. Germline V CDR1 and CDR2: SGHAT, FQDESV (reference sequence). The CDR3 protein is CASSLDQGSCNEQFF. DNA for the CDR3: TGTGCCAGCAGCTTAGACCAAGGCTCCTGCAATGAGCAGTTCTTC.

This chain joins TRBV12-3 or TRBV12-4 and TRBJ2-7; 8 positions match TRBD1. The length of the CDR3 is 13 residues. The ends lost 4 bases at V and 9 bases at J; junction bases unmatched: 8. The CDR3 bases are TGTGCCAGCAGTTGGGACAGGCTAGACGGGCAGTACTTC. The encoded protein is CASSWDRLDGQYF.

This clonotype occurred once. J is TRBJ2-1 and V is TRBV7-3; 11 nucleotides agree with TRBD2. The V gene's germline CDR1 is SGHTA and CDR2 FQGTGA. This CDR3 contains 16 residues. V lost 2 bases and J lost 4; bases outside the gene matches: 4. The CDR3 region is CASSLGLAGGYNEQFF. Here the CDR3 DNA reads TGTGCCAGCAGCTTAGGCCTAGCGGGAGGATACAATGAGCAGTTCTTC.

The chain links TRBV6-2 or TRBV6-3 to TRBJ2-3, with 7 bases aligning to TRBD2. Germline V lookup: CDR1 MNHEY, CDR2 SVGEGT. The CDR3 has 14 residues. Losses at the gene ends were 9 bases for V and 8 bases for J; bases not matched to a gene: 14. The CDR3 sequence is CASVASGPWGTQYF. In DNA, the CDR3 is TGTGCCAGTGTGGCTAGCGGCCCTTGGGGTACGCAGTATTTT.

This clonotype occurred many times. This chain connects TRBV7-2 to TRBJ2-3; 7 positions agree with TRBD2. In germline, CDR1 is SGHTA, CDR2 FQGNSA. CDR3 length: 15 residues. After removal of 4 bases from V and 2 bases from J, the junction contained 6 bases not matched to a gene. This CDR3 is CASSSSGAYTDTQYF. CDR3 in DNA: TGTGCCAGCAGCTCGAGCGGGGCCTACACAGATACGCAGTATTTT.

As to this clonotype: The junction departs from the called germline gene at one end, perhaps through a read error. The gene calls are TRBV28 and TRBJ2-5; D ambiguous. Germline V lookup: CDR1 MDHEN, CDR2 SYDVKM. The CDR3 spans 15 residues. The CDR3 protein is CASSLSGYHQETLYF. In DNA, the CDR3 is TGTGCCAGCAGTTTAAGTGGGTATCATCAAGAGACCCTGTACTTC.

About this clonotype: The junction and the germline gene differ at one end; a read error may be behind it. The chain joins TRBV6-1 to TRBJ1-2; unclear D gene. The germline V gene encodes CDR1 MNHNS and CDR2 SASEGT. This CDR3 is 14 amino acids long. The CDR3 coding sequence is TGTGCCAGCTGTGAAGGGCACCTGGTCTATGGCTACACCTTC. Amino acid sequence: CASCEGHLVYGYTF.

A remark on this clonotype: One junction end does not reproduce the germline sequence, and a read error may be involved. This sequence joins TRBV6-5 and TRBJ1-2, with TRBD1 matching 9 bases. The CDR3 spans 16 residues. Germline lookup yields CDR1 MNHEY and CDR2 SVGAGI. CDR3 sequence: CTSRTRVDRGESGYTF. The CDR3 nucleotides read TGTACCAGCAGAACCCGGGTCGACAGGGGGGAAAGTGGGTACACCTTC.